These 6 T cell receptor beta chains originate from one sample sequenced in a study of blood T cells in healthy people across ages. The second PCR ran about 6 to 11 cycles with a sample-barcoded 5' primer and J-beta primers. TCRdb recomputed calls from the 5' RACE reads with MiXCR, one row per CDR3 protein. The sample has 1,800,000 or so distinct CDR3 sequences, about two fifths seen once. The sample comprised blood. The receptors come from a human donor in good health.

This clonotype occurred a few times. The rearrangement links TRBV29-1 to TRBJ2-3, with a possible D match to TRBD1 (6 bases). V dropped 8 bases and J dropped 2 bases, with 11 bases sitting between them. CDR1 SQVTM and CDR2 ANQGSEA come from the germline V gene. The CDR3 is made up of 12 amino acids. The CDR3 reads CSPRTDTDTQYF. CDR3 in DNA: TGCAGCCCTCGGACAGACACAGATACGCAGTATTTT.

This clonotype was seen more than once but under ten times. The CDR3 DNA reads TGTGCCATCAGTGAAGTAGCGGGGGGCGGAGATACGCAGTATTTT. Its protein is CAISEVAGGGDTQYF. V gene TRBV10-3 combines with J gene TRBJ2-3; 10 nucleotides match TRBD2. Per germline, CDR1 ENHRY and CDR2 SYGVKD. The CDR3 consists of 15 residues. The junction had 5 bases not matched to a gene; V was cut back by 3 bases and J by 5 bases.

This chain connects TRBV4-2 to TRBJ2-3; D is perhaps TRBD2 (5 bases). Germline V gene data show CDR1 as LGHNA and CDR2 as YNFKEQ. V dropped 3 bases and J dropped 10 bases, with 14 bases sitting between them. The length of the CDR3 is 13 residues. CDR3 loop: CASSQDSRPAQYF. The CDR3 region has the DNA TGTGCCAGCAGCCAGGACTCGCGCCCTGCGCAGTATTTT.

This clonotype was picked up a small number of times. The gene calls are TRBV4-3 and TRBJ1-3, with 7 bases matching TRBD1. This CDR3 spans 16 amino acids. V lost 3 bases to trimming and J lost 8 bases; unmatched junction nucleotides: 13. Germline CDR1 LGHNA, CDR2 YSLEER. The CDR3 reads CASSHTGTVKGHTIYF. In DNA, the CDR3 is TGCGCCAGCAGCCACACCGGGACAGTCAAGGGGCACACCATATATTTT.

This clonotype was observed a single time. The junction departs from germline at one end; a sequencing error may be responsible. This rearrangement joins TRBV3-1 to TRBJ2-4, with TRBD1 matching 7 bases. CDR3 length: 13 residues. Germline lookup yields CDR1 LGHDT and CDR2 YNNKEL (reference sequence). CDR3 sequence reads: CARSQNRGSRQYF. In nucleotides, the CDR3 is TGTGCCAGAAGCCAGAACAGGGGTTCGAGGCAGTACTTC.

This clonotype occurred a few times. The chain uses TRBV5-1 and TRBJ2-5, with 8 bases that match TRBD2. The V gene end was trimmed by 4 bases and the J gene end by 3 bases; junction bases not matched to a gene: 11. This CDR3 spans 16 amino acids. CDR1 SGHRS and CDR2 YFSETQ come from the germline V gene. CDR3 in amino acids: CASSPYHGTRKETQYF. In DNA, the CDR3 is TGCGCCAGCAGCCCCTACCACGGGACTAGAAAAGAGACCCAGTACTTC.